These 27 T cell receptor beta chains came from one sample sequenced in a study of shared clonotypes between healthy human individuals. Here immunoSEQ multiplex PCR was the method, and the copy in TCRdb shows in-frame clones only, minus some. This sample yields some 700,000 clones, of which 80% to 95% are seen a single time; 34% belongs to the top ten. Sequencing was carried out using memory CD8+ T cells from PBMCs. The subset denotes: CD45RO+ cells pooled with CCR7-negative TemRA cells. Every receptor here comes from a man between 18 and 29 years old in good health. Some clones in this sample may be carry-over from other donors' samples.

The chain is built from TRBV19 and TRBJ1-5; D is possibly TRBD1 (5 bases). The V end was cut by 5 bases, the J end by 1 base, with 12 bases between. The CDR3 loop spans 15 amino acids. Germline V gene data show CDR1 as LNHDA and CDR2 as SQIVND (reference sequence). In DNA form, the CDR3 reads TGTGCCAGTAGTTTACACGGGGACAGCAATCAGCCCCAGCATTTT. It codes for CASSLHGDSNQPQHF.

The chain combines TRBV27 with TRBJ2-1, with 9 bases lining up with TRBD2. The J segment lost 8 bases and the V segment lost 0 bases, leaving 11 bases of the junction unmatched. Germline V gene lookup returns CDR1 MNHEY and CDR2 SMNVEV (reference sequence). The CDR3 is 17 amino acids. The chain's CDR3 is CASSLSPASGTVDEQFF. As DNA, the CDR3 is TGTGCCAGCAGTTTATCTCCCGCTAGCGGGACGGTGGATGAGCAGTTCTTC.

The genes are TRBV11-2 and TRBJ1-2; D ambiguous. Germline assignment: CDR1 SGHAT and CDR2 FQNNGV. V shed 1 base and J shed 4 bases, with 13 bases lying between them. The CDR3 extends over 15 amino acids. In DNA, the CDR3 is TGTGCCAGCAGCTTAGCTGTCACGGAAATCTATGGCTACACCTTC. It specifies CASSLAVTEIYGYTF.

The V and J genes are TRBV6-4 and TRBJ2-7; 9 bases agree with TRBD2. The length of the CDR3 is 15 residues. Germline values: CDR1 MRHNA, CDR2 SNTAGT. V lost 1 base, J lost 2 bases, and 3 bases stayed unmatched. The CDR3 here is CASSDWLAGTYEQYF. The CDR3 region has the DNA TGTGCCAGCAGTGACTGGCTAGCGGGGACCTACGAGCAGTACTTC.

The V gene is TRBV5-1, the J gene TRBJ1-1; TRBD1 aligns across 8 bases. The CDR3 length is 15 residues. The germline CDR1 and CDR2 sequences are SGHRS and YFSETQ. J lost 7 bases, V lost 0 bases, and 8 bases had no gene match. The CDR3, as DNA: TGCGCCAGCAGCTTGGCTCCGCAGGGGGCTGGTGAAGCTTTCTTT. This gives the protein CASSLAPQGAGEAFF.

Written as DNA, the CDR3 is TGTGCCAGCAGCACCTACGCCGGGACTAGCGTTATAAATGAGCAGTTCTTC. As protein: CASSTYAGTSVINEQFF. The genes are TRBV7-3 and TRBJ2-1; 10 bases agree with TRBD2. V was pared by 5 bases and J by 7 bases, with 14 bases of the junction left unmatched. CDR3 length: 17 residues. Germline CDR1 SGHTA, CDR2 FQGTGA.

The chain is built from TRBV7-9 and TRBJ2-7; 8 bases match TRBD1. CDR1 is SEHNR and CDR2 is FQNEAQ in the germline V gene (reference sequence). The J segment lost 2 bases and the V segment lost 5 bases, leaving 2 bases of the junction unmatched. This CDR3 has 13 amino acids. The CDR3 loop is CASSPDRAYEQYF. Here the CDR3 DNA reads TGTGCCAGCAGCCCGGACAGGGCCTACGAGCAGTACTTC. Full variable domain (outside the CDR3, taken from reference TRBV7-9 and TRBJ2-7): DTGVSQNPRHKITKRGQNVTFRCDPISEHNRLYWYRQTLGQGPEFLTYFQNEAQLEKSRLLSDRFSAERPKGSFSTLEIQRTEQGDSAMYLCASSPDRAYEQYFGPGTRLTVT.

The chain recombines TRBV11-1 with TRBJ2-1; D unclear. CDR1 and CDR2 (germline): SGHAT, FQDESV (reference sequence). The CDR3 is made up of 17 amino acids. Deletions cut 1 base from V and 0 bases from J, with 13 bases between. The CDR3 sequence: CASSLEGRVPSYNEQFF. CDR3 DNA sequence: TGTGCCAGCAGCTTAGAGGGTCGGGTCCCCTCCTACAATGAGCAGTTCTTC.

Details on this clone: Other DNA sequences in the sample encode the same CDR3. In nucleotides, the CDR3 is TGTGCCAGCACCCGGGACAGGGGAGGGACTGAAGCTTTCTTT. It yields the protein CASTRDRGGTEAFF. The chain couples TRBV28 to TRBJ1-1, with TRBD1 matching over 10 bases. The CDR3 loop spans 14 amino acids. V shed 7 bases and J 5 bases; nucleotides not matched to a gene: 7. Germline CDR1 and CDR2: MDHEN and SYDVKM.

The CDR3 spells CASSLTGSGGYGYTF. In DNA, the CDR3 is TGTGCCAGCAGCTTAACAGGCTCTGGGGGGTATGGCTACACCTTC. V is TRBV11-2 and J is TRBJ1-2; D is possibly TRBD1 (5 bases). Germline V CDR1 and CDR2: SGHAT, FQNNGV. Between the trimmed V and J ends, which lost 2 bases and 5 bases, there was a span of 15 bases. The CDR3 covers 15 residues.

The chain employs TRBV5-6 and TRBJ2-4; D is undetermined. Germline V gene data show CDR1 as SGHDT and CDR2 as YYEEEE. The CDR3 spans 13 residues. Between the trimmed V and J ends, which lost 2 bases and 0 bases, there was a span of 3 bases. The CDR3 sequence is CASSLQAKNIQYF. CDR3 sequence (DNA): TGTGCCAGCAGCTTACAAGCCAAAAACATTCAGTACTTC.

The chain combines TRBV29-1 with TRBJ2-7; TRBD1 is a possible D gene (7 bases). Trimming stripped 7 bases from V and 7 bases from J, with 14 bases between. This CDR3 is 11 amino acids long. Germline-derived CDR1 and CDR2 are SQVTM and ANQGSEA. The CDR3 bases are TGCAGCGCCGGAGCAGGGGGGGAGCAGTACTTC. The encoded protein is CSAGAGGEQYF.

The chain joins TRBV29-1 to TRBJ2-1; 8 bases are shared with TRBD2. The trim removed 3 bases at V and 1 base at J, leaving 5 bases unmatched. CDR1 and CDR2 from the germline V gene are SQVTM and ANQGSEA. The CDR3 contains 15 residues. CDR3 region: CSVDSGSFSYNEQFF. In DNA, the CDR3 is TGCAGCGTTGACAGCGGGAGTTTTTCCTACAATGAGCAGTTCTTC.

J is TRBJ2-2 and V is TRBV19, with D uncertain. The CDR3 covers 13 residues. Germline V gives CDR1 LNHDA, CDR2 SQIVND (reference sequence). Trimming took 6 bases from V and 4 from J, leaving 9 bases between them. Written as DNA, the CDR3 is TGTGCCAGTAGCCCTGGGCGCACCGGGGAGCTGTTTTTT. Protein: CASSPGRTGELFF. The complete variable domain, with remaining parts taken from reference TRBV19 and TRBJ2-2, reads DGGITQSPKYLFRKEGQNVTLSCEQNLNHDAMYWYRQDPGQGLRLIYYSQIVNDFQKGDIAEGYSVSREKKESFPLTVTSAQKNPTAFYLCASSPGRTGELFFGEGSRLTVL.

The V and J genes are TRBV11-3 and TRBJ1-1; D is unclear. The germline V gene encodes CDR1 SGHNT and CDR2 YENEEA. The CDR3 spans 13 residues. V was trimmed by 5 bases and J by 5 bases, leaving 12 bases between them. CDR3: CASSTGVATEAFF. CDR3 sequence (DNA): TGTGCCAGCAGCACCGGGGTTGCGACTGAAGCTTTCTTT.

This chain links TRBV7-9 with TRBJ2-5, with TRBD1 as a possible D gene (5 bases). CDR3 length: 16 amino acids. V lost 4 bases to trimming and J lost 5 bases, with 20 bases between them. The V gene's germline CDR1 is SEHNR and CDR2 FQNEAQ (reference sequence). The CDR3 protein is CASSSSPRSGLETQYF. The CDR3 nucleotides are TGTGCCAGCAGCTCCTCCCCCCGCTCAGGGCTGGAGACCCAGTACTTC. Using reference TRBV7-9 and TRBJ2-5 for the parts outside the CDR3, the full variable domain is DTGVSQNPRHKITKRGQNVTFRCDPISEHNRLYWYRQTLGQGPEFLTYFQNEAQLEKSRLLSDRFSAERPKGSFSTLEIQRTEQGDSAMYLCASSSSPRSGLETQYFGPGTRLLVL.

The rearrangement links TRBV7-8 to TRBJ1-3; 8 bases match TRBD1. From germline, CDR1 is SGHVS and CDR2 FQNEAQ. Trimming cost V 3 bases and J 0 bases; bases outside gene matches: 7. This CDR3 is 17 amino acids long. DNA for the CDR3: TGTGCCAGCAGCTTCAGGGGGACAGGCAACTCTGGAAACACCATATATTTT. The encoded protein is CASSFRGTGNSGNTIYF.

The V and J genes are TRBV4-3 and TRBJ2-7; D uncertain. The V gene's germline CDR1 is LGHNA and CDR2 YSLEER. Between the trimmed V and J ends, which lost 6 bases and 3 bases, there was a span of 15 bases. The length of the CDR3 is 14 residues. The CDR3 protein is CASSLGFASYEQYF. The CDR3 DNA sequence: TGCGCCAGCAGTCTTGGATTCGCTAGCTACGAGCAGTACTTC.

The gene calls are TRBV27 and TRBJ2-3; D possibly uses TRBD1 or TRBD2 (5 bases each). Per the germline V gene, CDR1 is MNHEY and CDR2 is SMNVEV (reference sequence). The CDR3 is 16 residues long. V lost 7 bases, J lost 6 bases, and 23 bases lay in between. CDR3: CASNQLGRLPSDTQYF. As DNA, the CDR3 is TGTGCCAGCAACCAGCTGGGACGCCTTCCCTCCGATACGCAGTATTTT.

The chain employs TRBV9 and TRBJ2-1; 10 nucleotides align to TRBD1. This CDR3 has 15 amino acids. Germline loops: CDR1 SGDLS, CDR2 YYNGEE. Germline trimming cut 3 bases from V and 5 bases from J; bases unmatched to any gene: 5. The CDR3 protein is CASSDGDRGNNEQFF. DNA for the CDR3: TGTGCCAGCAGCGACGGGGACAGGGGTAACAATGAGCAGTTCTTC.

The chain is built from TRBV11-3 and TRBJ2-2, with D maybe TRBD1 (6 bases). The length of the CDR3 is 15 residues. V dropped 5 bases and J dropped 6 bases, with 16 bases sitting between them. Germline CDR1 and CDR2: SGHNT and YENEEA. CDR3 sequence (DNA): TGTGCCAGCAGCCCCGGGACACCCCAACCCGGGGAGCTGTTTTTT. Translated: CASSPGTPQPGELFF.

This clone was seen ten or more times. The gene calls are TRBV28 and TRBJ2-3, with TRBD1 matching over 7 bases. From germline, CDR1 is MDHEN and CDR2 SYDVKM. This CDR3 region has 16 residues. V was pared by 2 bases and J by 0 bases, with 5 bases of the junction left unmatched. CDR3 coding DNA: TGTGCCAGCAGTTTAGGACAGGCTACTAGCACAGATACGCAGTATTTT. Translated, it gives CASSLGQATSTDTQYF.

This chain joins TRBV4-1 and TRBJ2-4, with TRBD2 identical over 7 bases. Germline V gene lookup returns CDR1 MGHRA and CDR2 YSYEKL. The V segment lost 0 bases and the J segment 1 base; nucleotides outside the gene matches: 0. The CDR3 totals 15 residues. The CDR3 region has the DNA TGCGCCAGCAGCCAAGAGGGGGGGGCCAAAAACATTCAGTACTTC. Its translation: CASSQEGGAKNIQYF.

The rearrangement joins TRBV28 to TRBJ1-1; tentative D call: TRBD1 (5 bases). This CDR3 spans 15 amino acids. The germline V and J ends were trimmed by 6 bases and 5 bases, with 19 bases remaining between them. Germline V gene data show CDR1 as MDHEN and CDR2 as SYDVKM. The CDR3 reads CASSLPPGWGTEAFF. The DNA for the CDR3 is TGTGCCAGCAGCCTCCCCCCGGGCTGGGGGACTGAAGCTTTCTTT.

The CDR3 sequence is CASSYSETNEKLFF. The CDR3 coding sequence is TGTGCCAGCAGCTACAGTGAGACTAATGAAAAACTGTTTTTT. The rearrangement links TRBV5-8 to TRBJ1-4, with unresolved D. The CDR3 spans 14 residues. CDR1 is SGHTS, CDR2 YDEGEE, per germline. V dropped 3 bases and J dropped 2 bases, with 8 bases sitting between them.

In this sample, this clone turned up once. V is TRBV2 and J is TRBJ1-4; 7 bases are a match to TRBD1. The CDR3 extends over 12 amino acids. J was trimmed by 6 bases and V by 6 bases; bases with no gene match: 1. CDR1 is SNHLY and CDR2 is FYNNEI in the germline V gene. Here the CDR3 reads CASRQGYEKLFF. CDR3 DNA sequence: TGTGCCAGCAGACAGGGGTATGAAAAACTGTTTTTT.

The genes are TRBV2 and TRBJ2-7; a possible D gene is TRBD2 (6 bases). Germline V gene sequence: CDR1 SNHLY, CDR2 FYNNEI. The germline V and J ends were trimmed by 4 bases and 5 bases, with 21 bases remaining between them. The CDR3 covers 16 residues. CDR3 DNA: TGTGCCAGCAGTGTCGCCCCAAGTCGGAGGGAGGACGAGCAGTACTTC. As protein: CASSVAPSRREDEQYF.